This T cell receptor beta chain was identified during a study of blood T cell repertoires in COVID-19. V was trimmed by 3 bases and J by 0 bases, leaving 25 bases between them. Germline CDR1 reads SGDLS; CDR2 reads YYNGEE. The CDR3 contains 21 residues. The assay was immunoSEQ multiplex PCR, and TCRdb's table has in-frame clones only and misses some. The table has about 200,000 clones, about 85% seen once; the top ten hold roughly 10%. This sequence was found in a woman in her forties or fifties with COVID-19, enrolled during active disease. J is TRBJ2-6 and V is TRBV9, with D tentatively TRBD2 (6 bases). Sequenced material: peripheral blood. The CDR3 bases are TGTGCCAGCAGCGAGCCCCTAGCGCGGAGATCCTCTTACTCTGGGGCCAACGTCCTGACTTTC. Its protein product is CASSEPLARRSSYSGANVLTF.